This is a list of T cell receptor beta chains from one sample in a study of cytomegalovirus exposure and HLA in healthy donors. Libraries were prepared by immunoSEQ multiplex PCR; TCRdb keeps only in-frame clonotypes and omits some of them. The sample lists around 100,000 clones; around 60% were seen once. Sequenced material: PBMCs. These receptor sequences come from a man aged 30-40 years in good health and CMV-seropositive. Both conserved end residues are trimmed from each CDR3. Fields, in order: CDR3 length, J gene, V gene, CDR3 protein.

11 TRBJ1-6 TRBV11-2 ASSLVADSPLH
11 TRBJ1-6 TRBV6-4 ASSAEAGSPLH
12 TRBJ2-1 TRBV6-4 ASKAGPTYNEQF
12 TRBJ2-7 TRBV18 ASSPGLEAVEQY
12 TRBJ2-3 TRBV6-6 ASSYSPGLDTQY
14 . TRBV6-1 ASSAWGRATSYEQY
16 TRBJ2-1 TRBV5-1 ASSLSGLAAGRYNEQF
14 TRBJ2-5 TRBV5-1 ASSFGLAGDQETQY
12 TRBJ2-7 TRBV5-1 ASSLETWLDEQY
11 TRBJ1-4 TRBV7-9 ASSLGQWEKLF
11 TRBJ2-5 TRBV19 ASRFQGEETQY
13 TRBJ2-2 TRBV5-1 ASSYGQRNTGELF
15 TRBJ2-4 TRBV19 ASSIGGTRLPKNIQY
17 TRBJ1-2 TRBV5-6 ASSLIVRRIDRPNYGYT
9 TRBJ2-7 TRBV2 ASGAGGEQY
12 TRBJ2-1 TRBV6-5 ASSFESSYNEQF
15 TRBJ1-2 TRBV18 ASSPRLRDREGHGYT
15 TRBJ1-5 TRBV5-4 ASSFVGWAPINQPQH
14 TRBJ2-3 TRBV5-1 ASSLVAGASTDTQY
12 TRBJ2-3 TRBV11-2 ASSFQPSGDTQY
11 TRBJ1-4 TRBV7-9 ASSSPSNEKLF